The 8 T cell receptor beta chains below were found in one sample sequenced in a study of control samples from healthy donors and cancer patients. The method was immunoSEQ multiplex PCR; TCRdb's version includes in-frame clones alone and lacks a portion of them. The table shows 150,000 or so clones, with around nine tenths occurring only once. The sequenced sample was blood. Receptors originate from a man aged 18 to 35 in good health.

V is TRBV13 and J is TRBJ2-3; 9 bases are shared with TRBD1. The CDR3 extends over 17 amino acids. J was trimmed by 2 bases and V by 2 bases; bases with no gene match: 8. Germline V CDR1 and CDR2: PRHDT, FYEKMQ (reference sequence). The CDR3 reads CASSLSRDRAHTDTQYF. CDR3 nucleotide sequence: TGTGCCAGCAGCTTAAGCCGGGACAGGGCGCACACAGATACGCAGTATTTT. The full variable domain, in which reference TRBV13 and TRBJ2-3 provide the parts outside the CDR3, is AAGVIQSPRHLIKEKRETATLKCYPIPRHDTVYWYQQGPGQDPQFLISFYEKMQSDKGSIPDRFSAQQFSDYHSELNMSSLELGDSALYFCASSLSRDRAHTDTQYFGPGTRLTVL.

This chain connects TRBV5-1 to TRBJ2-7; 7 nucleotides agree with TRBD1. V lost 4 bases and J lost 2; bases outside the gene matches: 9. The CDR3 totals 15 residues. In germline, CDR1 is SGHRS, CDR2 YFSETQ. Here the CDR3 reads CASSRDSSSAYEQYF. DNA for the CDR3: TGCGCCAGCAGCAGGGACAGCTCATCAGCCTACGAGCAGTACTTC.

The V call is TRBV23-1, the J call TRBJ2-4, with TRBD1 as a possible D gene (5 bases). TRBV23-1 is labeled an ORF, and its function is uncertain. Between the trimmed V and J ends, which lost 5 bases and 3 bases, there was a span of 8 bases. The CDR3 length is 13 residues. The CDR3 DNA reads TGCGCCAGCAGTAGTAGGGGCAAAAACATTCAGTACTTC. This translates into CASSSRGKNIQYF.

V is TRBV27 and J is TRBJ2-5; a possible D gene is TRBD2 (5 bases). V lost 3 bases to trimming and J lost 5 bases, with 13 bases between them. CDR1 is MNHEY, CDR2 SMNVEV, per germline (reference sequence). The CDR3 is made up of 14 amino acids. For the CDR3, the DNA is TGTGCCAGCAGTTTCGGGCTAGGCGGGGAGACCCAGTACTTC. Translation: CASSFGLGGETQYF.

This chain connects TRBV5-1 to TRBJ2-7, with D tentatively TRBD1 (7 bases). CDR1 and CDR2 from the germline V gene are SGHRS and YFSETQ. Between the trimmed V and J ends, which lost 3 bases and 3 bases, there was a span of 16 bases. This CDR3 has 15 residues. CDR3: CASSSRQGGHYEQYF. The CDR3 nucleotides read TGCGCCAGCAGCTCCCGTCAGGGGGGCCACTACGAGCAGTACTTC.

This chain connects TRBV5-1 to TRBJ1-5; no definite D call. V lost 0 bases, J lost 0 bases, and 22 bases lay in between. Germline values: CDR1 SGHRS, CDR2 YFSETQ. CDR3 length: 20 residues. The CDR3 sequence: CASSLVGRYLERHSNQPQHF. The CDR3 DNA follows: TGCGCCAGCAGCTTGGTGGGCAGGTATTTAGAGAGGCATAGCAATCAGCCCCAGCATTTT.

The chain links TRBV7-2 to TRBJ1-1, with no clear D. This CDR3 has 15 residues. The V and J ends lost 5 bases and 0 bases respectively, with 13 bases between them. Germline CDR1 and CDR2: SGHTA and FQGNSA. In DNA form, the CDR3 reads TGTGCCAGCAGCCCCCGGACGGTGATGAACACTGAAGCTTTCTTT. Translated: CASSPRTVMNTEAFF. The full variable domain, rest sourced from reference TRBV7-2 and TRBJ1-1, is GAGVSQSPSNKVTEKGKDVELRCDPISGHTALYWYRQSLGQGLEFLIYFQGNSAPDKSGLPSDRFSAERTGGSVSTLTIQRTQQEDSAVYLCASSPRTVMNTEAFFGQGTRLTVV.

The rearrangement joins TRBV28 to TRBJ1-2; a weak D match, TRBD1 (5 bases). Between the trimmed V and J ends, which lost 6 bases and 0 bases, there was a span of 11 bases. Germline lookup yields CDR1 MDHEN and CDR2 SYDVKM. CDR3 size: 14 residues. DNA for the CDR3: TGTGCCAGCAGACCGGGGACCTCTAACTATGGCTACACCTTC. Protein sequence: CASRPGTSNYGYTF.